The 8 T cell receptor beta chains below come from one sample, sequenced in a study of neurological immune-mediated disorders. MiXCR was run by TCRdb on the 5' RACE reads, yielding one entry per CDR3 protein. The sample contains tens of thousands of distinct CDR3 sequences, around an eighth of which appear only once. What was sequenced was PBMCs. All receptors derive from a woman in her forties or fifties in good health.

This clonotype was seen ten or more times. The CDR3 bases are TGTGCCAGCAGCCTCCCGGACTTGAGAAATGAGCAGTTCTTC. Its protein product is CASSLPDLRNEQFF. The V and J genes are TRBV7-3 and TRBJ2-1; tentatively, D is TRBD2 (5 bases). The germline CDR1 and CDR2 sequences are SGHTA and FQGTGA. Trimming left V 5 bases short and J 7 bases short, with 15 bases between. CDR3 length: 14 residues.

This clonotype was observed many times. This chain links TRBV10-3 with TRBJ2-1; TRBD2 matches 15 bases. V was clipped by 2 bases and J by 0 bases; unmatched bases: 2. This CDR3 is 18 amino acids long. Germline CDR1 and CDR2: ENHRY and SYGVKD. CDR3 DNA sequence: TGTGCCATCAGTGAGGGACTAGCGGGAGGGAGCTCCTACAATGAGCAGTTCTTC. This codes for CAISEGLAGGSSYNEQFF.

There are a few counts of this clonotype. This clone may be a read error of a much larger clone one base away. The rearrangement uses TRBV11-2 and TRBJ2-3; D tentatively fits TRBD1 or TRBD2 (5 bases each). Trimming removed 5 bases at V and 4 bases at J, with 19 bases between. The germline V gene encodes CDR1 SGHAT and CDR2 FQNNGV. This CDR3 has 16 residues. CDR3 sequence reads: CASSPLGEMGADTQYF. The CDR3, as DNA: TGTGCCAGCAGCCCTTTGGGGGAGATGGGGGCAGATACGCAGTATTTT.

Of note for this clonotype: A much larger clone differs by one base, so this may be a read error. This chain links TRBV11-2 with TRBJ2-3; D remains unclear. The germline CDR1 and CDR2 sequences are SGHAT and FQNNGV. The CDR3 sequence is 13 residues long. Trimming shortened V by 5 bases and J by 6 bases, and 12 bases separated the two germline ends. CDR3 sequence reads: CASSPSGVDTQYF. CDR3 nucleotides: TGTGCCAGCAGCCCGTCGGGCGTGGATACGCAGTATTTT. Full variable domain (outside the CDR3, taken from reference TRBV11-2 and TRBJ2-3): EAGVAQSPRYKIIEKRQSVAFWCNPISGHATLYWYQQILGQGPKLLIQFQNNGVVDDSQLPKDRFSAERLKGVDSTLKIQPAKLEDSAVYLCASSPSGVDTQYFGPGTRLTVL.

This clonotype showed up many times. The J gene is TRBJ1-3, the V gene TRBV5-7, with 7 positions matching TRBD1. TRBV5-7 falls under the ORF class, with uncertain function. The CDR3 length is 16 residues. Trimming at V came to 3 bases and at J to 0 bases, leaving 6 bases not matched to a gene. The CDR3 DNA sequence: TGTGCCAGCAGCTCCGGGACAGTGCACTCTGGAAACACCATATATTTT. Protein: CASSSGTVHSGNTIYF.

This clonotype showed up many times. The V gene is TRBV28, the J gene TRBJ1-1, with D possibly matching TRBD1 (5 bases). Germline V gene sequence: CDR1 MDHEN, CDR2 SYDVKM. The V gene lost 2 bases and the J gene lost 7 bases, with 14 bases spanning the gap. CDR3 size: 14 residues. The CDR3 coding sequence is TGTGCCAGCAGTTTAGTTTCGGACACACTTGAAGCTTTCTTT. Translating it yields CASSLVSDTLEAFF.

This clonotype was seen repeatedly, ten times or more. The chain couples TRBV6-5 to TRBJ2-7, with TRBD1 identical over 9 bases. The germline V gene encodes CDR1 MNHEY and CDR2 SVGAGI. This CDR3 is built from 15 residues. The trim removed 6 bases at V and 4 bases at J, leaving 10 bases unmatched. In DNA, the CDR3 is TGTGCCAGCAGCACCACAGGGACAGGGCTTTACGAGCAGTACTTC. Translated: CASSTTGTGLYEQYF.

The sample holds many counts of this clonotype. The genes are TRBV20-1 and TRBJ2-3, with D possibly matching TRBD2 (6 bases). The V gene's germline CDR1 is DFQATT and CDR2 SNEGSKA (reference sequence). This CDR3 spans 12 amino acids. V lost 6 bases to trimming and J lost 5 bases, with 12 bases between them. The CDR3 here is CSAPAEGDTQYF. Written as DNA, the CDR3 is TGCAGTGCCCCAGCGGAGGGAGATACGCAGTATTTT.